These 23 T cell receptor beta chains were sequenced from one sample in a study of blood T cell repertoires in COVID-19. Sequenced by immunoSEQ multiplex PCR; TCRdb stores in-frame clones only, minus some. The top ten hold 15% to 20% of the sample, which has 20,000 to 30,000 clones, 89% seen once. Sequencing was performed on peripheral blood. The receptors stem from a human donor in a cohort sampled during active COVID-19.

The chain links TRBV7-6 to TRBJ1-1, with D perhaps TRBD1 (5 bases). The V and J ends lost 5 bases and 4 bases respectively, with 20 bases between them. CDR3 length: 16 amino acids. Germline lookup yields CDR1 SGHVS and CDR2 FNYEAQ. CDR3 nucleotides: TGTGCCAGCAGCATTAGCCCCCCCCAGGGCGGCACTGAAGCTTTCTTT. It codes for CASSISPPQGGTEAFF.

The V call is TRBV3-1 (or the pseudogene TRBV3-2), the J call TRBJ2-3; 12 nucleotides agree with TRBD2. Germline-derived CDR1 and CDR2 are LGHDT and YNNKEL (reference sequence). CDR3 size: 17 residues. V shed 1 base and J 5 bases; nucleotides not matched to a gene: 7. CDR3 protein: CASSQGTSGAGGDTQYF. CDR3 coding DNA: TGTGCCAGCAGCCAAGGGACTAGCGGGGCCGGGGGAGATACGCAGTATTTT.

The chain links TRBV6-5 to TRBJ1-1; maybe TRBD1 (5 bases). The CDR3 length is 13 residues. CDR1 and CDR2 from the germline V gene are MNHEY and SVGAGI. Trimming removed 6 bases at V and 4 bases at J, with 12 bases between. The CDR3 here is CASSDEDTTEAFF. The CDR3 nucleotides read TGTGCCAGCAGCGACGAGGACACCACTGAAGCTTTCTTT.

V gene TRBV5-4 combines with J gene TRBJ1-1; 7 bases fit TRBD1. The V gene's germline CDR1 is SGHNT and CDR2 YYREEE (reference sequence). V was pared by 4 bases and J by 0 bases, with 12 bases of the junction left unmatched. There are 17 residues in the CDR3. This CDR3 is CASSRGAGGRMNTEAFF. The CDR3, as DNA: TGTGCCAGCAGCCGCGGGGCAGGGGGGAGAATGAACACTGAAGCTTTCTTT.

With regard to this clone: Other nucleotide sequences from this sample produce the same CDR3. The chain couples TRBV15 to TRBJ2-2; possibly TRBD2 for D (6 bases). Germline CDR1 and CDR2: LNHNV and YYDKDF (reference sequence). The CDR3 contains 17 residues. The V end was cut by 5 bases, the J end by 4 bases, with 20 bases between. CDR3 DNA sequence: TGTGCCACCAGCCCAGCGGAGGGCCTCCCGGGCACCGGGGAGCTGTTTTTT. Encoded protein: CATSPAEGLPGTGELFF. Supplemented by reference TRBV15 and TRBJ2-2, the full variable domain reads DAMVIQNPRYQVTQFGKPVTLSCSQTLNHNVMYWYQQKSSQAPKLLFHYYDKDFNNEADTPDNFQSRRPNTSFCFLDIRSPGLGDTAMYLCATSPAEGLPGTGELFFGEGSRLTVL.

This rearrangement joins TRBV18 to TRBJ2-3; D remains unclear. Germline CDR1 KGHSH, CDR2 LQKENI. V was clipped by 2 bases and J by 0 bases, with 9 bases between them. The CDR3 has 15 amino acids. The chain's CDR3 is CASSPAKKSTDTQYF. CDR3 nucleotides: TGTGCCAGCTCACCAGCGAAGAAAAGCACAGATACGCAGTATTTT.

This clone showed up just once. This chain uses TRBV2 with TRBJ1-2; TRBD1 matches 7 bases. The CDR3 has 15 amino acids. CDR1 is SNHLY and CDR2 is FYNNEI in the germline V gene. The V and J ends lost 7 bases and 8 bases, in that order; junction bases with no gene match: 16. The CDR3 bases are TGTGCCAGCACCCACCGGGGACAGCCTAATGAAGGCTACACCTTC. Protein: CASTHRGQPNEGYTF.

J is TRBJ1-2 and V is TRBV4-2; TRBD1 agrees at 11 bases. CDR3 size: 15 residues. The junction had 4 bases not matched to a gene; V was cut back by 3 bases and J by 4 bases. Per germline, CDR1 LGHNA and CDR2 YNFKEQ. This chain's CDR3 is CASSQDRGLSYGYTF. The CDR3 nucleotides read TGTGCCAGCAGCCAGGACAGGGGGCTCTCCTATGGCTACACCTTC.

The chain links TRBV5-8 to TRBJ1-2; D call uncertain. The germline V gene has CDR1 SGHTS and CDR2 YDEGEE. V shed 1 base and J shed 4 bases, with 8 bases lying between them. There are 13 residues in the CDR3. The CDR3 sequence is CASSLSGVYGYTF. CDR3 in DNA: TGTGCCAGCAGCTTGAGCGGGGTCTATGGCTACACCTTC.

The V call is TRBV18, the J call TRBJ1-4; D perhaps matches TRBD1 (6 bases). The CDR3 covers 17 residues. Germline-derived CDR1 and CDR2 are KGHSH and LQKENI. Trimming cost V 5 bases and J 0 bases, with 16 bases left between them. CDR3 sequence (DNA): TGTGCCAGCTCAACCTCCAGGGGAGATGCAACTAATGAAAAACTGTTTTTT. It encodes CASSTSRGDATNEKLFF.

The V gene is TRBV19, the J gene TRBJ2-3; 7 bases are shared with TRBD2. This CDR3 is 14 amino acids long. J lost 3 bases, V lost 4 bases, and 4 bases had no gene match. CDR1 LNHDA and CDR2 SQIVND come from the germline V gene (reference sequence). In DNA form, the CDR3 reads TGTGCCAGTAGTAGCGGGAGTGGTACAGATACGCAGTATTTT. It translates to CASSSGSGTDTQYF. The whole variable domain, filled in from reference TRBV19 and TRBJ2-3, reads DGGITQSPKYLFRKEGQNVTLSCEQNLNHDAMYWYRQDPGQGLRLIYYSQIVNDFQKGDIAEGYSVSREKKESFPLTVTSAQKNPTAFYLCASSSGSGTDTQYFGPGTRLTVL.

This clone appeared a few times. The V and J genes are TRBV5-4 and TRBJ1-4; TRBD1 agrees at 8 bases. This CDR3 contains 16 residues. With V trimmed by 4 bases and J by 2 bases, 7 bases remained unmatched. The germline V gene has CDR1 SGHNT and CDR2 YYREEE (reference sequence). The CDR3 is CASSAGQGSTNEKLFF. For the CDR3, the DNA is TGTGCCAGCAGCGCAGGACAGGGAAGTACTAATGAAAAACTGTTTTTT.

The sample holds one count of this clone. In DNA, the CDR3 is TGTGCCAGCAGCTTAGTACTGGGAGTGGATGGTACGCAGTATTTT. Encoded protein: CASSLVLGVDGTQYF. This chain links TRBV5-6 with TRBJ2-3; a possible D gene is TRBD2 (5 bases). The CDR3 consists of 15 residues. CDR1 and CDR2 (germline): SGHDT, YYEEEE. V was cut by 2 bases and J by 8 bases, with 18 bases left in between.

This clone was observed a handful of times. The chain couples TRBV30 to TRBJ2-3; 9 nucleotides align to TRBD1. Germline CDR1 reads GTSNPN; CDR2 reads SVGIG (reference sequence). The V and J ends lost 4 bases and 2 bases, in that order; junction bases with no gene match: 7. This CDR3 region has 15 residues. The CDR3 loop reads CAWTPGQGSTDTQYF. CDR3 sequence (DNA): TGTGCCTGGACCCCGGGACAGGGATCCACAGATACGCAGTATTTT. Full variable domain (rest looked up from reference TRBV30 and TRBJ2-3): SQTIHQWPATLVQPVGSPLSLECTVEGTSNPNLYWYRQAAGRGLQLLFYSVGIGQISSEVPQNLSASRPQDRQFILSSKKLLLSDSGFYLCAWTPGQGSTDTQYFGPGTRLTVL.

This chain connects TRBV5-4 to TRBJ1-1; D remains unclear. CDR1 is SGHNT and CDR2 is YYREEE in the germline V gene (reference sequence). This CDR3 comprises 16 residues. V lost 3 bases and J 1 base, leaving 16 bases between the germline ends. CDR3 sequence reads: CASSSAWRHPNTEAFF. DNA for the CDR3: TGTGCCAGCAGCTCGGCCTGGAGGCATCCGAACACTGAAGCTTTCTTT.

V usage is TRBV4-1 and J usage is TRBJ1-1, with TRBD1 as a possible D gene (6 bases). CDR1 MGHRA and CDR2 YSYEKL come from the germline V gene. This CDR3 is built from 16 residues. V gave up 1 base and J gave up 2 bases, with 14 bases separating them. CDR3 loop: CASSQVRAGANTEAFF. The CDR3 nucleotides are TGCGCCAGCAGCCAAGTTCGGGCGGGGGCTAACACTGAAGCTTTCTTT.

This clone was recorded only once. The V and J genes are TRBV28 and TRBJ2-3; D is possibly TRBD2 (6 bases). With 6 bases removed from V and 2 bases from J, the gap between germline ends came to 15 bases. The V gene's germline CDR1 is MDHEN and CDR2 SYDVKM. The CDR3 consists of 15 residues. The CDR3 protein is CASRGGDQYTDTQYF. DNA of the CDR3: TGTGCCAGCAGGGGCGGGGACCAATACACAGATACGCAGTATTTT.

V is TRBV9 and J is TRBJ2-2, with 7 positions matching TRBD1. V shed 0 bases and J 5 bases; nucleotides not matched to a gene: 13. The CDR3 length is 18 residues. Germline lookup yields CDR1 SGDLS and CDR2 YYNGEE. The CDR3 bases are TGTGCCAGCAGCGTAGCTCTAGGGGGCAGGCTCAAGACCGGGGAGCTGTTTTTT. Protein sequence: CASSVALGGRLKTGELFF.

This clone appeared once. The chain links TRBV19 to TRBJ2-4, with 16 bases identical to TRBD2. In germline, CDR1 is LNHDA, CDR2 SQIVND (reference sequence). V dropped 5 bases and J dropped 4; count of bases not matched to a gene: 8. This CDR3 has 18 amino acids. The DNA for the CDR3 is TGTGCCAGTAGTCTAGTCGGGACTAGCGGGAGGGTTAAAAACATTCAGTACTTC. Translated: CASSLVGTSGRVKNIQYF. The whole variable domain, remainder taken from reference TRBV19 and TRBJ2-4, is DGGITQSPKYLFRKEGQNVTLSCEQNLNHDAMYWYRQDPGQGLRLIYYSQIVNDFQKGDIAEGYSVSREKKESFPLTVTSAQKNPTAFYLCASSLVGTSGRVKNIQYFGAGTRLSVL.

J is TRBJ1-1 and V is TRBV19; D uncertain. The V gene lost 0 bases and the J gene lost 2 bases, with 10 bases spanning the gap. Germline assignment: CDR1 LNHDA and CDR2 SQIVND (reference sequence). CDR3 length: 15 residues. The CDR3 coding sequence is TGTGCCAGTAGTATAGATATGGTGACAAACACTGAAGCTTTCTTT. It codes for CASSIDMVTNTEAFF.

CDR3 residues: CASSKTGASFDFNYGYTF. In DNA form, the CDR3 reads TGTGCCAGTAGCAAGACAGGGGCTTCCTTCGATTTTAACTATGGCTACACCTTC. The rearrangement joins TRBV19 to TRBJ1-2; 8 positions match TRBD1. This CDR3 has 18 amino acids. V shed 6 bases and J 1 base; nucleotides not matched to a gene: 16. In germline, CDR1 is LNHDA, CDR2 SQIVND (reference sequence).

The chain uses TRBV6-1 and TRBJ2-1, with D possibly matching TRBD1 (5 bases). V shed 2 bases and J shed 9 bases, with 17 bases lying between them. Germline V CDR1 and CDR2: MNHNS, SASEGT. The CDR3 spans 15 residues. The DNA of the CDR3 is TGTGCCAGCAGTGAAAACGTACAGTTAAGGGGTGAGCAGTTCTTC. It translates to CASSENVQLRGEQFF.

This chain connects TRBV5-1 to TRBJ2-5; 11 nucleotides match TRBD1. The CDR3 consists of 17 residues. Germline V gene lookup returns CDR1 SGHRS and CDR2 YFSETQ. V lost 4 bases to trimming and J lost 5 bases; unmatched junction nucleotides: 13. CDR3 in amino acids: CASSPPPGQGVWETQYF. The CDR3, as DNA: TGCGCCAGCAGCCCCCCACCGGGACAGGGGGTGTGGGAGACCCAGTACTTC.